These 15 T cell receptor beta chains originate from one sample sequenced in a study of T cells after yellow fever vaccination (dated by TCRdb to about 2019). The meaning of the sample's treatment or condition label: live attenuated yellow fever vaccine strain. The library was prepared using 5' RACE. Sequenced using an Illumina HiSeq 2500. The public reads were reanalyzed by TCRdb: fastp trimming at Q25, MiXCR alignment, in-frame beta chains only. CDR3 protein sequences are deduplicated, and each keeps its most common genes and DNA. For this sample there are approximately 580,000 distinct CDR3 sequences; roughly 17% appear just once. The ten largest clones capture roughly a sixth of the sample. Here the sequenced sample was PBMCs, taken 4 to 5 days after the first yellow fever vaccination. The receptors derive from a young man who received the YFV17D yellow fever vaccine.

This clonotype was seen only a few times. This sequence joins TRBV29-1 and TRBJ2-1; D not certain. Trimming took 6 bases from V and 4 from J, leaving 4 bases between them. The CDR3 has 10 amino acids. In germline, CDR1 is SQVTM, CDR2 ANQGSEA. CDR3 in amino acids: CSVKYNEQFF. The CDR3 bases are TGCAGCGTGAAGTACAATGAGCAGTTCTTC.

This clonotype was counted between two and nine times. This sequence joins TRBV5-1 and TRBJ2-2; 8 bases map to TRBD1. The CDR3 loop spans 15 amino acids. V shed 3 bases and J 4 bases; nucleotides not matched to a gene: 5. The germline V gene encodes CDR1 SGHRS and CDR2 YFSETQ. The CDR3 nucleotides are TGCGCCAGCAGCTCAGGGGGCGCGGGCACCGGGGAGCTGTTTTTT. Translation: CASSSGGAGTGELFF.

Concerning this clonotype itself: As the CDR3 is not closed by the conserved phenylalanine or tryptophan, this likely results from a read error. The V and J genes are TRBV5-4 and TRBJ2-7, with D unclear. The V gene's germline CDR1 is SGHNT and CDR2 YYREEE (reference sequence). Trimming cost V 2 bases and J 1 base, with 13 bases left between them. CDR3 size: 15 residues. Written as DNA, the CDR3 is TGTGCCAGCAGCTTACCTTTCGCAGGATCCTACGAGCAGTACTCC. It yields the protein CASSLPFAGSYEQYS.

The chain links TRBV14 to TRBJ2-1, with D hard to call. The CDR3 length is 15 residues. Germline CDR1 and CDR2: SGHDN and FVKESK. Deletions cut 0 bases from V and 1 base from J, with 7 bases between. The CDR3 DNA reads TGTGCCAGCAGCCAAGAGGGGATTTCCTACAATGAGCAGTTCTTC. Its protein is CASSQEGISYNEQFF.

This chain uses TRBV2 with TRBJ2-3, with D perhaps matching TRBD2 (6 bases). V gave up 6 bases and J gave up 6 bases, with 19 bases separating them. Germline CDR1 reads SNHLY; CDR2 reads FYNNEI. The CDR3 has 15 residues. This CDR3 reads CASRRSSVEGDTQYF. The CDR3 coding sequence is TGTGCCAGCAGAAGATCTAGCGTGGAGGGTGATACGCAGTATTTT.

This chain uses TRBV24-1 with TRBJ2-3; D is unresolved. Per germline, CDR1 KGHDR and CDR2 SFDVKD. CDR3 length: 12 residues. Between the trimmed V and J ends, which lost 3 bases and 6 bases, there was a span of 6 bases. The CDR3 nucleotides are TGTGCCACCAGTGATCGGGCGGATACGCAGTATTTT. As protein: CATSDRADTQYF.

The CDR3 spells CASLRRSGDTQYF. In DNA, the CDR3 is TGTGCCAGCCTAAGGCGGAGCGGAGATACGCAGTATTTT. This rearrangement joins TRBV6-2 or TRBV6-3 to TRBJ2-3; D possibly corresponds to TRBD2 (5 bases). V was shortened by 8 bases and J by 5 bases, with 14 bases between the two germline ends. Germline V gene sequence: CDR1 MNHEY, CDR2 SVGEGT. CDR3 size: 13 residues.

For this clonotype: Without the conserved terminal phenylalanine or tryptophan, this CDR3 likely stems from a read error. The V call is TRBV7-2, the J call TRBJ2-5, with unresolved D. V lost 0 bases and J 5 bases, leaving 10 bases between the germline ends. Germline loops: CDR1 SGHTA, CDR2 FQGNSA. CDR3 length: 14 amino acids. The CDR3 sequence is CASSLARGWETQYL. CDR3 DNA sequence: TGTGCCAGCAGCTTAGCCCGCGGTTGGGAGACCCAGTACTTA.

As DNA, the CDR3 is TGTGCCAGCAGCTTAAGTTCTCCGGGCTATGGCTACACCTTC. The encoded protein is CASSLSSPGYGYTF. The chain uses TRBV7-2 and TRBJ1-2; D ambiguous. The V gene lost 2 bases and the J gene lost 4 bases, with 11 bases spanning the gap. CDR3 size: 14 residues. Germline CDR1 is SGHTA and CDR2 is FQGNSA.

The genes are TRBV4-2 and TRBJ2-2, with 13 bases aligning to TRBD2. The CDR3 runs 17 residues. Germline V CDR1 and CDR2: LGHNA, YNFKEQ. V was clipped by 3 bases and J by 2 bases; unmatched bases: 3. The CDR3 here is CASSHGLAGANTGELFF. The CDR3 DNA reads as TGTGCCAGCAGCCATGGACTAGCGGGAGCCAACACCGGGGAGCTGTTTTTT.

V usage is TRBV5-1 and J usage is TRBJ2-6; D may correspond to TRBD1 or TRBD2 (6 bases each). From germline, CDR1 is SGHRS and CDR2 YFSETQ. The CDR3 is made up of 18 amino acids. V was pared by 2 bases and J by 0 bases, with 15 bases between. DNA for the CDR3: TGCGCCAGCAGCTTCAGATGGGGGGCCCGCTCTGGGGCCAACGTCCTGACTTTC. The encoded protein is CASSFRWGARSGANVLTF.

The chain combines TRBV18 with TRBJ1-1; 8 bases align to TRBD1. The J segment lost 0 bases and the V segment lost 5 bases, leaving 8 bases of the junction unmatched. Germline values: CDR1 KGHSH, CDR2 LQKENI. This CDR3 has 16 residues. CDR3 in amino acids: CASSTTGQGMNTEAFF. The CDR3 nucleotides read TGTGCCAGCTCAACTACCGGACAGGGAATGAACACTGAAGCTTTCTTT.

Points on this clonotype: A read error may produce the germline difference seen at one junction end. The rearrangement links TRBV7-3 to TRBJ2-3; 9 positions match TRBD2. Germline loops: CDR1 SGHTA, CDR2 FQGTGA. The length of the CDR3 is 16 residues. The CDR3 bases are TGTGCCAGCAGCTTAAGAGCGGGGGGAATCACAGATACGCAGTGTTTT. This codes for CASSLRAGGITDTQCF.

The chain combines TRBV20-1 with TRBJ2-3; 16 positions match TRBD2. The germline CDR1 and CDR2 sequences are DFQATT and SNEGSKA (reference sequence). V lost 1 base to trimming and J lost 4 bases; unmatched junction nucleotides: 8. The CDR3 runs 18 residues. CDR3 region: CSARGAPGLAGGPDTQYF. The DNA for the CDR3 is TGCAGTGCTAGAGGTGCCCCGGGACTAGCGGGGGGGCCAGATACGCAGTATTTT.

The V and J genes are TRBV7-9 and TRBJ2-6; D remains ambiguous. Germline V gene data show CDR1 as SEHNR and CDR2 as FQNEAQ (reference sequence). The CDR3 runs to 15 residues. V gave up 6 bases and J gave up 4 bases, with 13 bases separating them. This chain's CDR3 is CASSLKGTGANVLTF. For the CDR3, the DNA is TGTGCCAGCAGTTTGAAAGGTACCGGGGCCAACGTCCTGACTTTC.